This is a list of T cell receptor beta chains from one sample in a study of blood T cells in healthy people across ages. TCRdb ran MiXCR on the 5' RACE reads and lists one entry per CDR3 protein. The table records 450,000 to 600,000 distinct CDR3 sequences, 25% to 35% of them present only once. These data were also reused for a study on T cells of mothers and their children.

The sequenced sample consisted of blood. The receptors were gathered from a boy between 2 and 10 years old in good health. Both conserved end residues are part of each CDR3. The D gene is left open where the match is weak. Clone size, where shown, is once, few, many, or a class for clones that have expanded.

size: -
J: TRBJ2-7
V: TRBV20-1
D: -
DNA: TGCAGTGCTAGTCCAATTACAGGGAACGAGCAGTACTTC
CDR3: CSASPITGNEQYF

size: -
J: TRBJ1-1
V: TRBV7-9
D: TRBD1
DNA: TGTGCCAGCAGCTTAAAGGGACAGGGAGATTCAGGGGAAGCTTTCTTT
CDR3: CASSLKGQGDSGEAFF

size: few
J: TRBJ2-5
V: TRBV7-2
D: -
DNA: TGTGCCAGCACGGCCGATGACCAAGAGACCCAGTACTTC
CDR3: CASTADDQETQYF

size: -
J: TRBJ2-3
V: TRBV4-1
D: -
DNA: TGCGCCAGCAGCCAAGAAAGAGTGAGCTCGTATACGCAGTATTTT
CDR3: CASSQERVSSYTQYF

size: few
J: TRBJ2-5
V: TRBV6-5
D: TRBD2
DNA: TGTGCCAGCAGTTTGGGGACTAGCGGGAGGGCCAGGGAGACCCAGTACTTC
CDR3: CASSLGTSGRARETQYF

size: few
J: TRBJ1-2
V: TRBV7-2
D: -
DNA: TGTGCCAGCAGCTCAACCCAGGGAGGTGGCTACACCTTC
CDR3: CASSSTQGGGYTF

size: many
J: TRBJ2-5
V: TRBV6-1
D: TRBD1
DNA: TGTGCCAGCAGAGGAGGGACAGGTTATCTCGAACTCAAAGAGACCCAGTACTTC
CDR3: CASRGGTGYLELKETQYF

size: few
J: TRBJ2-5
V: TRBV21-1
D: -
DNA: TGTGCCAGCAGCAAAGTCTTCAGGGACTTTTATCCCCCTGTACAAGAGACCCAGTACTTC
CDR3: CASSKVFRDFYPPVQETQYF

size: -
J: TRBJ1-2
V: TRBV25-1
D: -
DNA: TGTGCCAGCAGTCCATCTGCGGGGGTGCTTCGGGGCTACACCTTC
CDR3: CASSPSAGVLRGYTF

size: -
J: TRBJ2-5
V: TRBV11-2
D: TRBD1
DNA: TGTGCCAGCAGCCCGGGACAGGGGGGTCGAGAGACCCAGTACTTC
CDR3: CASSPGQGGRETQYF

size: -
J: TRBJ2-3
V: TRBV4-3
D: TRBD2
DNA: TGCGCCAGCAGCCAGAGACTAGCGGTTAGCACAGATACGCAGTATTTT
CDR3: CASSQRLAVSTDTQYF

size: few
J: TRBJ1-6
V: TRBV12-3/TRBV12-4
D: -
DNA: TGTGCCAGCAGGTCGGGAGGGTCTTCACCCCTCCACTTT
CDR3: CASRSGGSSPLHF

size: few
J: TRBJ2-7
V: TRBV28
D: -
DNA: TGTGCCAGCAGTTTACGGGCCCCCTCTTATGAGCAGTACTTC
CDR3: CASSLRAPSYEQYF

size: few
J: TRBJ1-2
V: TRBV25-1
D: -
DNA: TGTGCCAGCAGTCGTGGGGAGAACTATGGCTACACCTTC
CDR3: CASSRGENYGYTF

size: -
J: TRBJ1-5
V: TRBV19
D: TRBD1
DNA: TGTGCCAGTAGTATCGGGGACAGGGGGCAACAGCCCCAGCATTTT
CDR3: CASSIGDRGQQPQHF

size: -
J: TRBJ2-2
V: TRBV7-9
D: -
DNA: TGTGCCAGCAGCTTAATCGGAGAACCCCTGTTTTTT
CDR3: CASSLIGEPLFF

size: -
J: TRBJ1-4
V: TRBV12-3/TRBV12-4
D: TRBD1
DNA: TGTGCCAGCAGTCCCCCCCGGACAGGGGGCCATGAAAAACTGTTTTTT
CDR3: CASSPPRTGGHEKLFF

size: few
J: TRBJ2-1
V: TRBV5-8
D: -
DNA: TGTGCCAGCAGCTTGGTAGCGGAGTACAATGAGCAGTTCTTC
CDR3: CASSLVAEYNEQFF